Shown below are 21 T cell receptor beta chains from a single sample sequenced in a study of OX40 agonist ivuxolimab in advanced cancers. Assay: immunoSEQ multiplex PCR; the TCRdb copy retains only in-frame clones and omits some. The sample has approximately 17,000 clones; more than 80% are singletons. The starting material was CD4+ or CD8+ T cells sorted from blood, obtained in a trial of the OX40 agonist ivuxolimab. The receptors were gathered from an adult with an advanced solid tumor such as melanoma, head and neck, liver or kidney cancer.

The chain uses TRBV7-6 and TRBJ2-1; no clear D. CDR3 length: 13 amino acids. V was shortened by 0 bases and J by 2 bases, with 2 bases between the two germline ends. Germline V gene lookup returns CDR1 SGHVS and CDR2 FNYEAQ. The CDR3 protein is CASSLATYNEQFF. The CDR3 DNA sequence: TGTGCCAGCAGCTTAGCCACCTACAATGAGCAGTTCTTC.

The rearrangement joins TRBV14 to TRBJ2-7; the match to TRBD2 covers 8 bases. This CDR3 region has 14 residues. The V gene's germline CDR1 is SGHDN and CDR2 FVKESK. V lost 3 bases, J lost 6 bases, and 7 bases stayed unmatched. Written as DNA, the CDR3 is TGTGCCAGCAGCCATTTCGTAGCGGGACGCGAGCAGTACTTC. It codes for CASSHFVAGREQYF.

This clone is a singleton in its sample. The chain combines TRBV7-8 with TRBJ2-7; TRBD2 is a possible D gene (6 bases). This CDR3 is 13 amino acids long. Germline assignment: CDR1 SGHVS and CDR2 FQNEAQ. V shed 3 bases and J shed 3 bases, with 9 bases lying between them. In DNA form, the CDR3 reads TGTGCCAGCAGCTTGGGGGGTCGCTACGAGCAGTACTTC. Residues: CASSLGGRYEQYF. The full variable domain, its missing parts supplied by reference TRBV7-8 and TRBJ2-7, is GAGVSQSPRYKVAKRGQDVALRCDPISGHVSLFWYQQALGQGPEFLTYFQNEAQLDKSGLPSDRFFAERPEGSVSTLKIQRTQQEDSAVYLCASSLGGRYEQYFGPGTRLTVT.

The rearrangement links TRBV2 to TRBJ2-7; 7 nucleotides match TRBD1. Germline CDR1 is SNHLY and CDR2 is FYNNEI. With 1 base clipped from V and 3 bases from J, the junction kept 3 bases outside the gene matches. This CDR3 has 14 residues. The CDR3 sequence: CASSEGTGVYEQYF. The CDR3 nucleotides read TGTGCCAGCAGTGAAGGAACAGGGGTCTACGAGCAGTACTTC. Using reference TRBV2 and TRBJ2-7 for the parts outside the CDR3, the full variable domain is EPEVTQTPSHQVTQMGQEVILRCVPISNHLYFYWYRQILGQKVEFLVSFYNNEISEKSEIFDDQFSVERPDGSNFTLKIRSTKLEDSAMYFCASSEGTGVYEQYFGPGTRLTVT.

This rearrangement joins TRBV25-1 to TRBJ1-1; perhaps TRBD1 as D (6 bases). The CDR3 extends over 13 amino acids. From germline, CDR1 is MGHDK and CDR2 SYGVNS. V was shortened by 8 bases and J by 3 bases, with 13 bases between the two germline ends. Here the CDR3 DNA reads TGTGCCAGCGAACAGGGCTTGGACACTGAAGCTTTCTTT. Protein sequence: CASEQGLDTEAFF. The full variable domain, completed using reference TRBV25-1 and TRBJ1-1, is EADIYQTPRYLVIGTGKKITLECSQTMGHDKMYWYQQDPGMELHLIHYSYGVNSTEKGDLSSESTVSRIRTEHFPLTLESARPSHTSQYLCASEQGLDTEAFFGQGTRLTVV.

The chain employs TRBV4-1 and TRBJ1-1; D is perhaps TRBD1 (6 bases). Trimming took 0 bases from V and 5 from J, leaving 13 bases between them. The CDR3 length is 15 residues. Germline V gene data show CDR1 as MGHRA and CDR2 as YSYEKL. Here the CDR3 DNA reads TGCGCCAGCAGCCAAGAAGGGGGGGGCAGGACTGAAGCTTTCTTT. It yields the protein CASSQEGGGRTEAFF.

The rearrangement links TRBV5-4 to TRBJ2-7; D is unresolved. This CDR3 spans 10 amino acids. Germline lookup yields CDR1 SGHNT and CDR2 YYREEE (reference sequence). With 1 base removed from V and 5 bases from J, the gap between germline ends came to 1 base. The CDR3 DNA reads TGTGCCAGCAGCTTGAACGAGCAGTACTTC. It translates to CASSLNEQYF. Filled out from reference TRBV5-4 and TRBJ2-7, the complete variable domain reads ETGVTQSPTHLIKTRGQQVTLRCSSQSGHNTVSWYQQALGQGPQFIFQYYREEENGRGNFPPRFSGLQFPNYSSELNVNALELDDSALYLCASSLNEQYFGPGTRLTVT.

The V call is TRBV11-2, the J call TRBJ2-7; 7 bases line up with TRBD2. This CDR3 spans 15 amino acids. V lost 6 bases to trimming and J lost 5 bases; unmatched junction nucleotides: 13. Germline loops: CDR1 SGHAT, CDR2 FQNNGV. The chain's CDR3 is CASSRLGGSRDEQYF. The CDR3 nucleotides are TGTGCCAGCAGTCGTCTGGGCGGGAGTAGAGACGAGCAGTACTTC.

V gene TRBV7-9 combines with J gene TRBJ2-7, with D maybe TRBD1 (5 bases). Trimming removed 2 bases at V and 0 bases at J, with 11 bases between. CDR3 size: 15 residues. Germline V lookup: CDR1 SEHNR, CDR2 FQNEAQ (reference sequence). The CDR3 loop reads CASSLPQGSSYEQYF. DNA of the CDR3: TGTGCCAGCAGCTTACCCCAGGGAAGCTCCTACGAGCAGTACTTC.

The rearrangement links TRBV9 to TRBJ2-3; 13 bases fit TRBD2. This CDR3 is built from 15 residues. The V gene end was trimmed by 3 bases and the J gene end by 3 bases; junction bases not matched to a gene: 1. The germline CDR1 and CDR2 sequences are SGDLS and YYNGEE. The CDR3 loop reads CASSGGLAGTDTQYF. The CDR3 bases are TGTGCCAGCAGCGGGGGACTAGCGGGAACAGATACGCAGTATTTT. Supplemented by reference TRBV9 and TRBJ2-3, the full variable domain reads DSGVTQTPKHLITATGQRVTLRCSPRSGDLSVYWYQQSLDQGLQFLIQYYNGEERAKGNILERFSAQQFPDLHSELNLSSLELGDSALYFCASSGGLAGTDTQYFGPGTRLTVL.

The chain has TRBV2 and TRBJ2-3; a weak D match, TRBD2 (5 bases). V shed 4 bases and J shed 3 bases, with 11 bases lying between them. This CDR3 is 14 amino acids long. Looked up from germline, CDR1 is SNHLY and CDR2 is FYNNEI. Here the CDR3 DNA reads TGTGCCAGCAGTGTCGGGAAGAGAACAGATACGCAGTATTTT. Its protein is CASSVGKRTDTQYF.

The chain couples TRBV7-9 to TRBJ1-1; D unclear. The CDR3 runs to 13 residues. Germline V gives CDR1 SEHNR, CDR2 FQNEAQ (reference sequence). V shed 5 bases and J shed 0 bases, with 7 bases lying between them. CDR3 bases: TGTGCCAGCAGCCCAACAGTGAACACTGAAGCTTTCTTT. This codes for CASSPTVNTEAFF.

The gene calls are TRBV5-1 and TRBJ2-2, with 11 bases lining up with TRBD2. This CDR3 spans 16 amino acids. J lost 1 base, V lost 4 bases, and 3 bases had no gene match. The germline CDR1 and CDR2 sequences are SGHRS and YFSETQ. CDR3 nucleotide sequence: TGCGCCAGCAGCCAGCTAGCGGGAGGGAACACCGGGGAGCTGTTTTTT. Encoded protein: CASSQLAGGNTGELFF.

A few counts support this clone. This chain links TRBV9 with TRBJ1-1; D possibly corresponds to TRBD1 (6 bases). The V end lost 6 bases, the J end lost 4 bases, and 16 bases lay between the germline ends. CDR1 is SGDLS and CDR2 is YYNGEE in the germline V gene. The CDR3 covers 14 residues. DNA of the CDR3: TGTGCCAGCACACCAGGGGATAAGGGCACTGAAGCTTTCTTT. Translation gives CASTPGDKGTEAFF.

CDR3 residues: CASSLFGGLTEAFF. The CDR3 DNA is TGTGCCAGCAGTTTGTTTGGGGGGCTAACTGAAGCTTTCTTT. The rearrangement links TRBV27 to TRBJ1-1; possible D gene TRBD1, 6 bases. The CDR3 totals 14 residues. V shed 3 bases and J shed 5 bases, with 13 bases lying between them. CDR1 and CDR2 from the germline V gene are MNHEY and SMNVEV (reference sequence).

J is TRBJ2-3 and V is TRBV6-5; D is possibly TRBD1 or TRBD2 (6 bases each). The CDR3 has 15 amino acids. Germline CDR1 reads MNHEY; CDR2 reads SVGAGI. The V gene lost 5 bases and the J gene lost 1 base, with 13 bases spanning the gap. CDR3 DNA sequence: TGTGCCAGCAGTACCATCGGGGGCGGCACAGATACGCAGTATTTT. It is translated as CASSTIGGGTDTQYF.

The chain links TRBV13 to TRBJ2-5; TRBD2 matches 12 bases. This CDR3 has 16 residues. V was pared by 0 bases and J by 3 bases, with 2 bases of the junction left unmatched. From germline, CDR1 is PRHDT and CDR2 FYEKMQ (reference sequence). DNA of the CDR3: TGTGCCAGCAGCTTAGGCCGACTAGCGGGAGAAGAGACCCAGTACTTC. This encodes CASSLGRLAGEETQYF. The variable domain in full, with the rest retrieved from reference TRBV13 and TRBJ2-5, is AAGVIQSPRHLIKEKRETATLKCYPIPRHDTVYWYQQGPGQDPQFLISFYEKMQSDKGSIPDRFSAQQFSDYHSELNMSSLELGDSALYFCASSLGRLAGEETQYFGPGTRLLVL.

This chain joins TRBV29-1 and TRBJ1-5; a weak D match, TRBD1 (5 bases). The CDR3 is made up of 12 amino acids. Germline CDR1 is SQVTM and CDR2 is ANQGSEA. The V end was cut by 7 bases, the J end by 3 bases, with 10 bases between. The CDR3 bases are TGCAGCGCCGGGGACCCCAATCAGCCCCAGCATTTT. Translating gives CSAGDPNQPQHF.

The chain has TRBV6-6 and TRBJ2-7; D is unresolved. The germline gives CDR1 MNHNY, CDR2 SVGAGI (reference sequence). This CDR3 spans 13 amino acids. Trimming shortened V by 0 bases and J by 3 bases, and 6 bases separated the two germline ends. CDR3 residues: CASSYSEYYEQYF. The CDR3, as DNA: TGTGCCAGCAGTTACTCCGAGTACTACGAGCAGTACTTC.

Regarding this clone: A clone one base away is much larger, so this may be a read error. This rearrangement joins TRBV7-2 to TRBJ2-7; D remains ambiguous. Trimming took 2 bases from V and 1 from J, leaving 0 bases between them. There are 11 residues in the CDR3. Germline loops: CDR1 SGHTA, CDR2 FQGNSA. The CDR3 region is CASSLSYEQYF. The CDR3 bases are TGTGCCAGCAGCTTATCCTACGAGCAGTACTTC.

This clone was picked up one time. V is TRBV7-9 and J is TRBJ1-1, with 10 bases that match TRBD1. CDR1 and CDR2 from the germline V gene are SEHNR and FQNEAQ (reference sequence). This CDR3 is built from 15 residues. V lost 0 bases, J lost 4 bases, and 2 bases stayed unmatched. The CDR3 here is CASSLAGQGSTEAFF. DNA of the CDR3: TGTGCCAGCAGCTTAGCGGGACAGGGGAGCACTGAAGCTTTCTTT.